This T cell receptor beta chain was found in a study of T cell clonality in common variable immunodeficiency. Study-wide points: The cause of increased CVID clonality remains unclear without subpopulation sequencing. Compared with controls, CVID subjects had fewer shared TCRbeta clones.

Repertoires were generated with immunoSEQ multiplex PCR, while TCRdb's copy carries only in-frame clones and drops some. Listed for the sample are approximately 52,000 clones, none seen a single time. Ten or more counts support this clone. Its antigen is currently unknown. The read ends 3 residues shy of where the CDR3 ends; the end is completed using the germline J gene. V trimming: 5 bases; J trimming: 8 bases; junction bases outside the gene matches: 6. The CDR3 consists of 16 residues. Germline loops: CDR1 ENHRY, CDR2 SYGVKD. The chain employs TRBV10-3 and TRBJ2-1; 16 bases match TRBD2. The clonotype comes from a person between 18 and 75 years old in good health. Sequenced material: peripheral blood mononuclear cells. CDR3 DNA (partial): TGTGCCATCAGTCCCGGGACTAGCGGGAGGGCCGATGAG. The encoded protein is CAISPGTSGRADE. The whole CDR3 protein reads CAISPGTSGRADEQFF.